Below are 10 T cell receptor beta chains sequenced from a single sample in a study of blood T cell repertoires in COVID-19 (TCRdb year 2020). Receptors were amplified or captured by the immunoSEQ multiplex PCR assay. In TCRdb, the immuneACCESS table is reduced to in-frame sequences with V and J assigned. These tables do not hold every clone; where another copy was compared, an unresolved V gene accounts for under half, and the others remain unexplained. The sample contains roughly 160,000 clones, 84% of them found a single time. Around 2.7% of the sample rests with the top ten. The source material was peripheral blood. The receptors come from a woman over 75 with COVID-19, enrolled during active disease.

The chain joins TRBV18 to TRBJ2-2; a weak D match, TRBD1 (6 bases). This CDR3 is 15 amino acids long. The V gene's germline CDR1 is KGHSH and CDR2 LQKENI. V lost 1 base and J lost 1, with 7 bases in between. CDR3 bases: TGTGCCAGCTCACCACGACAGGAGAACACCGGGGAGCTGTTTTTT. This translates into CASSPRQENTGELFF.

The J gene is TRBJ2-3, the V gene TRBV18; 7 bases fit TRBD2. J gave up 5 bases and V 0 bases, and 2 bases lay outside the gene matches. This CDR3 spans 14 amino acids. Germline lookup yields CDR1 KGHSH and CDR2 LQKENI. The CDR3 nucleotides are TGTGCCAGCTCACCACCCTGGGGGGGAGATACGCAGTATTTT. Protein sequence: CASSPPWGGDTQYF.

J is TRBJ2-7 and V is TRBV18; a weak D match, TRBD2 (5 bases). V dropped 6 bases and J dropped 4 bases, with 16 bases sitting between them. Germline-derived CDR1 and CDR2 are KGHSH and LQKENI. CDR3 length equals 14 residues. CDR3 DNA sequence: TGTGCCAGCTCCGATCCCTCCGGGGTATACGAGCAGTACTTC. It specifies CASSDPSGVYEQYF. The complete variable domain, with remaining parts taken from reference TRBV18 and TRBJ2-7, reads NAGVMQNPRHLVRRRGQEARLRCSPMKGHSHVYWYRQLPEEGLKFMVYLQKENIIDESGMPKERFSAEFPKEGPSILRIQQVVRGDSAAYFCASSDPSGVYEQYFGPGTRLTVT.

The chain joins TRBV6-2 or TRBV6-3 to TRBJ2-7, with D possibly being TRBD2 (7 bases). Germline V lookup: CDR1 MNHEY, CDR2 SVGEGT. The CDR3 has 15 amino acids. With 2 bases removed from V and 2 bases from J, the gap between germline ends came to 13 bases. The CDR3 DNA sequence: TGTGCCAGCAGTTACAACGGGGGGCAAACCTACGAGCAGTACTTC. It encodes CASSYNGGQTYEQYF.

This clone has only one observation. The chain is built from TRBV4-2 and TRBJ2-5; possible D gene TRBD1, 5 bases. The ends were cut back, 1 base at V and 0 bases at J, with 12 bases in the middle. The CDR3 sequence is 16 residues long. Germline V gene lookup returns CDR1 LGHNA and CDR2 YNFKEQ. The CDR3 bases are TGTGCCAGCAGCCAAGGGGGCGCTAGGTACCAAGAGACCCAGTACTTC. This gives the protein CASSQGGARYQETQYF.

The V gene is TRBV9, the J gene TRBJ2-5, with 7 bases aligning to TRBD2. The V segment lost 2 bases and the J segment 5 bases; nucleotides outside the gene matches: 12. The CDR3 is 16 amino acids. CDR1 and CDR2 (germline): SGDLS, YYNGEE. CDR3 protein: CASSVWWDVRGETQYF. CDR3 DNA sequence: TGTGCCAGCAGCGTCTGGTGGGACGTGCGGGGGGAGACCCAGTACTTC.

This clone occurred once. The chain carries TRBV18 and TRBJ2-7; no firm D call. Trimming left V 5 bases short and J 6 bases short, with 20 bases between. The CDR3 sequence is 15 residues long. In germline, CDR1 is KGHSH, CDR2 LQKENI. The chain's CDR3 is CASSAISGRSSEQYF. The CDR3 DNA reads TGTGCCAGCTCAGCCATATCAGGCAGGTCCAGCGAGCAGTACTTC.

The CDR3 coding sequence is TGTGCCAGCATTACAGGGTCGGGCTCCTACAATGAGCAGTTCTTC. It translates to CASITGSGSYNEQFF. V is TRBV7-2 and J is TRBJ2-1; maybe TRBD1 (6 bases). Germline CDR1 is SGHTA and CDR2 is FQGNSA. The CDR3 has 15 residues. V was cut by 7 bases and J by 0 bases, with 13 bases left in between. The whole variable domain, filled in from reference TRBV7-2 and TRBJ2-1, reads GAGVSQSPSNKVTEKGKDVELRCDPISGHTALYWYRQSLGQGLEFLIYFQGNSAPDKSGLPSDRFSAERTGGSVSTLTIQRTQQEDSAVYLCASITGSGSYNEQFFGPGTRLTVL.

The chain combines TRBV27 with TRBJ2-7, with 10 positions matching TRBD2. Germline CDR1 is MNHEY and CDR2 is SMNVEV (reference sequence). The CDR3 runs 14 residues. The V gene end was trimmed by 5 bases and the J gene end by 2 bases; junction bases not matched to a gene: 3. The CDR3 loop is CASSRTSGTYEQYF. The CDR3 DNA reads as TGTGCCAGCAGTAGGACTAGCGGAACCTACGAGCAGTACTTC.

The V and J genes are TRBV19 and TRBJ2-5; 8 bases match TRBD1. CDR1 and CDR2 (germline): LNHDA, SQIVND (reference sequence). The CDR3 spans 13 residues. Trimming removed 3 bases from V and 5 bases from J; junction bases left unmatched: 2. Here the CDR3 reads CASSINRGETQYF. The DNA for the CDR3 is TGTGCCAGTAGTATCAACAGGGGGGAGACCCAGTACTTC.